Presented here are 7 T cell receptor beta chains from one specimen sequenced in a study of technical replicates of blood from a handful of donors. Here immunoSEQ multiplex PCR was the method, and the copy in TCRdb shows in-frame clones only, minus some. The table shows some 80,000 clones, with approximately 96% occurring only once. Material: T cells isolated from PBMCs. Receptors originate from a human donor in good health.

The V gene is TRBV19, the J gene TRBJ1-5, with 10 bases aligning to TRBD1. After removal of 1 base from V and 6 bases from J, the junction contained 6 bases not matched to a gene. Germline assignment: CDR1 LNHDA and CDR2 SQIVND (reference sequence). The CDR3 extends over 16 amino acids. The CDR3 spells CASSIGTGGNGQPQHF. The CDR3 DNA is TGTGCCAGTAGTATAGGGACAGGGGGGAACGGTCAGCCCCAGCATTTT.

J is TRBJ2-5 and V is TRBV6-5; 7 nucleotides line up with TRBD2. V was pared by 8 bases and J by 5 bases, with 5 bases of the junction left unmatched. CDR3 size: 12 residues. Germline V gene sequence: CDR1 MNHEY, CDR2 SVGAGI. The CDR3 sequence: CASHGGSETQYF. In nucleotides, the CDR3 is TGTGCCAGCCACGGGGGGTCCGAGACCCAGTACTTC.

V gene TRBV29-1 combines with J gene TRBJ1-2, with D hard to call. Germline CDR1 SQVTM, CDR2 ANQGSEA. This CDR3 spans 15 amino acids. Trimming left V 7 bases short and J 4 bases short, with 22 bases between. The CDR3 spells CSATPAQITGYGYTF. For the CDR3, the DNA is TGCAGCGCCACCCCCGCCCAGATAACGGGCTATGGCTACACCTTC.

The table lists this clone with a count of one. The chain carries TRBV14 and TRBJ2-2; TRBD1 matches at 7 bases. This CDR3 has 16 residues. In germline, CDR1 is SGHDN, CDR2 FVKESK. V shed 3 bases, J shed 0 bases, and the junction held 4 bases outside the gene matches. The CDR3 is CASSQWTGSNTGELFF. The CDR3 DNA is TGTGCCAGCAGCCAGTGGACAGGCTCGAACACCGGGGAGCTGTTTTTT.

The CDR3 is CASGTSREGNEQFF. The CDR3, as DNA: TGTGCCAGCGGGACTAGCCGGGAGGGGAATGAGCAGTTCTTC. The V gene is TRBV4-2, the J gene TRBJ2-1; 9 nucleotides align to TRBD2. The V gene's germline CDR1 is LGHNA and CDR2 YNFKEQ. The CDR3 covers 14 residues. With 8 bases clipped from V and 7 bases from J, the junction kept 9 bases outside the gene matches.

Here the CDR3 DNA reads TGTGCCAGCAGCCGAGAGCGGGAGACCACAGATACGCAGTATTTT. Amino acids: CASSRERETTDTQYF. V and J are TRBV28 and TRBJ2-3, with TRBD2 matching over 8 bases. The trim removed 6 bases at V and 2 bases at J, leaving 7 bases unmatched. The CDR3 length is 15 residues. Germline values: CDR1 MDHEN, CDR2 SYDVKM.

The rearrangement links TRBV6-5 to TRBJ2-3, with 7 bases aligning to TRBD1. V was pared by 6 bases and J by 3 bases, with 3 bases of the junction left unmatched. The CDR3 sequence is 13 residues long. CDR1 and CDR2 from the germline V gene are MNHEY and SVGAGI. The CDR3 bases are TGTGCCAGCAGCCAGGGGGTAACAGATACGCAGTATTTT. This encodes CASSQGVTDTQYF.